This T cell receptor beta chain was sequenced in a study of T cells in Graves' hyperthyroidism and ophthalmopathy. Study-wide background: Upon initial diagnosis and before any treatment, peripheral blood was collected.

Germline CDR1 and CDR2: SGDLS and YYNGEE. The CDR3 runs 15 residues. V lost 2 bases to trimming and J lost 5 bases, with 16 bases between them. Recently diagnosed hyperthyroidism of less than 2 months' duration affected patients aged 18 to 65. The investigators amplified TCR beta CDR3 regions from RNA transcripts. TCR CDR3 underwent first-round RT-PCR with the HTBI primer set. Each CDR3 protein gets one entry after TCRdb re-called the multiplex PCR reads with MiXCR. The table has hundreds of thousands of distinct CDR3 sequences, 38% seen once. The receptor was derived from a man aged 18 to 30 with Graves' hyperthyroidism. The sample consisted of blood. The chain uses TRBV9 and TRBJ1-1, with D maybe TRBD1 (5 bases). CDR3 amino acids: CASSVGGTVGTEAFF. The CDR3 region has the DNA TGTGCCAGCAGCGTCGGGGGGACCGTAGGAACTGAAGCTTTCTTT.